These 27 T cell receptor beta chains were sequenced from one sample in a study of blood T cells in healthy people across ages. Through a sample-barcoded 5' primer and a J-beta primer mix, a second PCR was run for about 6 to 12 cycles. TCRdb ran MiXCR on the 5' RACE reads and lists one entry per CDR3 protein. The sample has 800,000 to 950,000 distinct CDR3 sequences, around 34% seen once. What was sequenced was blood. Every receptor here comes from a man aged 18 to 29 in good health.

The V gene is TRBV6-5, the J gene TRBJ1-1, with 8 bases lining up with TRBD1. CDR1 is MNHEY and CDR2 is SVGAGI in the germline V gene. This CDR3 contains 14 residues. V shed 6 bases, J shed 4 bases, and the junction held 7 bases outside the gene matches. This CDR3 is CASRKGQGSTEAFF. CDR3 nucleotides: TGTGCCAGCAGAAAAGGACAGGGCTCCACTGAAGCTTTCTTT.

This clonotype was seen many times. The CDR3 sequence: CASSRALADTQYF. DNA for the CDR3: TGTGCCAGCAGCAGGGCTCTGGCAGATACGCAGTATTTT. The chain employs TRBV12-3 or TRBV12-4 and TRBJ2-3; maybe TRBD1 (5 bases). The CDR3 sequence is 13 residues long. V lost 6 bases, J lost 4 bases, and 11 bases lay in between.

This clonotype was observed a few times. The gene calls are TRBV9 and TRBJ2-5; no reliable D call. The germline CDR1 and CDR2 sequences are SGDLS and YYNGEE. Trimming removed 4 bases at V and 11 bases at J, with 21 bases between. The CDR3 contains 14 residues. CDR3 region: CASSNRAPHNEQYF. CDR3 DNA sequence: TGTGCCAGCAGCAACCGGGCTCCTCACAATGAGCAGTACTTC.

V is TRBV18 and J is TRBJ2-7, with D possibly matching TRBD2 (5 bases). The closer fit of TRBJ2-5 to the DNA end suggests the J call may be wrong. Germline V CDR1 and CDR2: KGHSH, LQKENI. This CDR3 comprises 15 residues. CDR3: CASSAERQVLETQYF. Here the CDR3 DNA reads TGTGCCAGCTCGGCCGAGCGGCAGGTACTGGAGACCCAGTACTTC.

This clonotype was picked up a small number of times. The chain carries TRBV10-3 and TRBJ1-5, with a weak D call TRBD1 (5 bases). V lost 0 bases, J lost 4 bases, and 7 bases lay in between. The CDR3 is 14 amino acids. Germline V lookup: CDR1 ENHRY, CDR2 SYGVKD. CDR3 amino acids: CAISESRGNQPQHF. The CDR3 nucleotides are TGTGCCATCAGTGAGTCGAGGGGAAATCAGCCCCAGCATTTT.

The chain is built from TRBV3-1 and TRBJ2-5, with D unresolved. CDR1 is LGHDT, CDR2 YNNKEL, per germline (reference sequence). Trimming shortened V by 0 bases and J by 5 bases, and 13 bases separated the two germline ends. This CDR3 region has 15 residues. The CDR3 bases are TGTGCCAGCAGCCAAGACAGGATCGCCGGGGAGACCCAGTACTTC. Its translation is CASSQDRIAGETQYF.

This rearrangement joins TRBV7-9 to TRBJ2-1; no reliable D call. The V and J ends lost 5 bases and 13 bases respectively, with 15 bases between them. Germline V gene sequence: CDR1 SEHNR, CDR2 FQNEAQ (reference sequence). The CDR3 runs 12 residues. The CDR3 spells CASSIDPRFQFF. The CDR3 region has the DNA TGTGCCAGCAGCATAGATCCGCGTTTTCAGTTCTTC.

This clonotype was counted a few times. V and J are TRBV7-3 and TRBJ2-2; D gene ambiguous. The CDR3 is 16 amino acids. V lost 1 base and J lost 4, with 13 bases in between. Germline V lookup: CDR1 SGHTA, CDR2 FQGTGA. CDR3 DNA sequence: TGTGCCAGCAGCTTAAGCTCACGAGAGGTCACCGGGGAGCTGTTTTTT. Translating gives CASSLSSREVTGELFF.

The chain joins TRBV7-2 to TRBJ1-1; D gene unclear. The germline CDR1 and CDR2 sequences are SGHTA and FQGNSA. The CDR3 spans 12 residues. With 5 bases removed from V and 5 bases from J, the gap between germline ends came to 9 bases. The CDR3: CASSPDATEAFF. The CDR3 nucleotides read TGTGCCAGCAGCCCGGACGCAACTGAAGCTTTCTTT.

This clonotype was seen at least ten times. The genes are TRBV6-5 and TRBJ2-1, with D tentatively TRBD2 (5 bases). V was cut by 5 bases and J by 4 bases, with 12 bases left in between. This CDR3 contains 14 residues. CDR1 is MNHEY and CDR2 is SVGAGI in the germline V gene. The CDR3 region is CASSTRSGYNEQFF. As DNA, the CDR3 is TGTGCCAGCAGTACCCGTTCGGGGTACAATGAGCAGTTCTTC.

The chain links TRBV20-1 to TRBJ2-5; D ambiguous. The germline V gene has CDR1 DFQATT and CDR2 SNEGSKA (reference sequence). This CDR3 region has 12 residues. The CDR3 nucleotides are TGCAGCGAACGGAGACCCTCAGAGACCCAGTACTTC. Translated, it gives CSERRPSETQYF.

This clonotype occurred a few times. This chain joins TRBV4-1 and TRBJ2-3, with TRBD1 matching 10 bases. The junction had 6 bases not matched to a gene; V was cut back by 4 bases and J by 2 bases. Germline CDR1 MGHRA, CDR2 YSYEKL. The CDR3 has 16 amino acids. The CDR3 protein is CASSRAGTGDTDTQYF. The CDR3 nucleotides read TGCGCCAGCAGCCGAGCCGGGACAGGGGACACAGATACGCAGTATTTT.

This clonotype has a handful of counts. This chain joins TRBV12-3 or TRBV12-4 and TRBJ1-2; D is possibly TRBD1 (5 bases). The CDR3 is 14 amino acids. V dropped 7 bases and J dropped 3 bases, with 15 bases sitting between them. CDR3 DNA: TGTGCCAGCACAACGGGCGGGGGAGACTATGGCTACACCTTC. It yields the protein CASTTGGGDYGYTF.

This clonotype was seen a few times. DNA of the CDR3: TGTGCCAGCAGCGTCGGACAGGGGGCCCTGAACACTGAAGCTTTCTTT. Protein sequence: CASSVGQGALNTEAFF. The chain carries TRBV5-6 and TRBJ1-1; 11 nucleotides align to TRBD1. This CDR3 spans 16 amino acids. CDR1 SGHDT and CDR2 YYEEEE come from the germline V gene. J gave up 0 bases and V 4 bases, and 5 bases lay outside the gene matches.

The rearrangement joins TRBV6-2 or TRBV6-3 to TRBJ1-5; D uncertain. Germline CDR1 MNHEY, CDR2 SVGEGT. CDR3 length: 11 residues. V dropped 11 bases and J dropped 5 bases, with 10 bases sitting between them. For the CDR3, the DNA is TGTGCCGGCGGGGTGGATCAGCCCCAGCATTTT. It specifies CAGGVDQPQHF.

The chain is built from TRBV14 and TRBJ1-2, with D uncertain. This CDR3 contains 13 residues. Deletions cut 3 bases from V and 2 bases from J, with 7 bases between. Germline assignment: CDR1 SGHDN and CDR2 FVKESK. The CDR3 nucleotides are TGTGCCAGCAGCCAGGTCCGGAACTATGGCTACACCTTC. This sequence encodes CASSQVRNYGYTF.

This clonotype was counted a single time. It is unclear where the CDR3 begins or ends on the DNA, so no DNA is shown, and the CDR3 is as TCRdb lists it. V gene TRBV14 combines with J gene TRBJ1-1; the table gives TRBD1 as D, unverified against the DNA. The CDR3 adds up to 13 amino acids, both ends counted. Germline V lookup: CDR1 SGHDN, CDR2 FVKESK. This CDR3 reads CASSHFGQGIPFF.

The table lists this clonotype with a count of one. The CDR3 region is CASSPGRHGGPNTGELFF. The CDR3 DNA follows: TGTGCCAGCAGTCCGGGGCGACATGGGGGACCGAACACCGGGGAGCTGTTTTTT. V is TRBV12-3 or TRBV12-4 and J is TRBJ2-2; D might be TRBD1 or TRBD2, each matching 5 bases. The V gene lost 5 bases and the J gene lost 0 bases, with 19 bases spanning the gap. The CDR3 contains 18 residues.

With respect to this clonotype: This may stem from a read error, because a much larger clone lies one nucleotide away. The CDR3 reads CTSSLSTISGTDNEQYF. DNA of the CDR3: TGTACCAGCAGCTTGTCCACCATCTCCGGGACGGATAACGAGCAGTACTTC. The rearrangement links TRBV7-2 to TRBJ2-5, with D tentatively TRBD1 or TRBD2 (5 bases each). The J call may be wrong; the DNA end is better matched by TRBJ2-7. There are 17 residues in the CDR3. Germline values: CDR1 SGHTA, CDR2 FQGNSA.

The chain joins TRBV7-9 to TRBJ2-5; D possibly matches TRBD1 or TRBD2 (6 bases each). Germline CDR1 reads SEHNR; CDR2 reads FQNEAQ (reference sequence). This CDR3 has 16 amino acids. V lost 7 bases, J lost 2 bases, and 20 bases lay in between. The DNA for the CDR3 is TGTGCCAGCACCGATACCGGGGGCCGGGGACAAGAGACCCAGTACTTC. Protein product: CASTDTGGRGQETQYF.

The chain uses TRBV7-8 and TRBJ1-1, with 7 nucleotides matching TRBD1. The CDR3 extends over 18 amino acids. V trimming: 1 base; J trimming: 6 bases; junction bases outside the gene matches: 17. Germline values: CDR1 SGHVS, CDR2 FQNEAQ. In nucleotides, the CDR3 is TGTGCCAGCAGCTTAGGGGGGACAGCGACCTTAACCACCGCTGAAGCTTTCTTT. It is translated as CASSLGGTATLTTAEAFF.

The chain links TRBV2 to TRBJ2-5; 7 nucleotides match TRBD1. This CDR3 has 14 residues. The trim removed 7 bases at V and 5 bases at J, leaving 10 bases unmatched. CDR1 is SNHLY and CDR2 is FYNNEI in the germline V gene. The CDR3 sequence: CASTLNRGTETQYF. The CDR3 region has the DNA TGTGCCAGCACACTTAACAGGGGAACGGAGACCCAGTACTTC.

The J gene is TRBJ2-2, the V gene TRBV7-3; no reliable D call. This CDR3 spans 17 amino acids. Trimming stripped 0 bases from V and 3 bases from J, with 14 bases between. The germline CDR1 and CDR2 sequences are SGHTA and FQGTGA. The chain's CDR3 is CASSLTRSRWDTGELFF. The CDR3 DNA reads TGTGCCAGCAGCTTAACAAGATCGCGGTGGGACACCGGGGAGCTGTTTTTT. The full variable domain, with the rest looked up from reference TRBV7-3 and TRBJ2-2, is GAGVSQTPSNKVTEKGKYVELRCDPISGHTALYWYRQSLGQGPEFLIYFQGTGAADDSGLPNDRFFAVRPEGSVSTLKIQRTERGDSAVYLCASSLTRSRWDTGELFFGEGSRLTVL.

This clonotype came up once. This may be a read error, as it is one base from a much larger clone. The chain combines TRBV7-2 with TRBJ2-7, with D tentatively TRBD1 (6 bases). Germline CDR1 SGHTA, CDR2 FQGNSA. The V end lost 1 base, the J end lost 7 bases, and 20 bases lay between the germline ends. The CDR3 is made up of 16 amino acids. The CDR3 reads CASSLVGTQAGREQYF. In nucleotides, the CDR3 is TGTGCCAGCAGCTTAGTCGGGACACAGGCGGGCCGGGAGCAGTACTTC. The full variable domain, rest sourced from reference TRBV7-2 and TRBJ2-7, is GAGVSQSPSNKVTEKGKDVELRCDPISGHTALYWYRQSLGQGLEFLIYFQGNSAPDKSGLPSDRFSAERTGGSVSTLTIQRTQQEDSAVYLCASSLVGTQAGREQYFGPGTRLTVT.

This chain links TRBV4-2 with TRBJ1-4; 8 nucleotides align to TRBD1. The CDR3 consists of 16 residues. V shed 0 bases and J 8 bases; nucleotides not matched to a gene: 8. In germline, CDR1 is LGHNA, CDR2 YNFKEQ. The chain's CDR3 is CASSQEGTGSGEKLFF. In DNA, the CDR3 is TGTGCCAGCAGCCAAGAGGGGACAGGATCGGGGGAAAAACTGTTTTTT.

Regarding this clonotype: Its ends do not fully match the called genes, so a read error is possible. The CDR3 sequence: CASSPIAGEFWDTDTQSF. The CDR3 bases are TGCGCCAGCAGCCCAATAGCAGGGGAGTTTTGGGACACAGATACGCAGTCTTTT. The V gene is TRBV5-1, the J gene TRBJ2-3, with D possibly matching TRBD1 (6 bases). Germline V gene sequence: CDR1 SGHRS, CDR2 YFSETQ. The CDR3 is 18 amino acids.

This clonotype appeared a few times. The chain uses TRBV7-2 and TRBJ1-2, with D possibly being TRBD1 (5 bases). CDR3 size: 16 residues. V lost 0 bases and J 4 bases, leaving 15 bases between the germline ends. The germline V gene has CDR1 SGHTA and CDR2 FQGNSA. CDR3 loop: CASSLAGGGKSYGYTF. The CDR3 nucleotides read TGTGCCAGCAGCTTAGCCGGGGGAGGGAAAAGCTATGGCTACACCTTC.